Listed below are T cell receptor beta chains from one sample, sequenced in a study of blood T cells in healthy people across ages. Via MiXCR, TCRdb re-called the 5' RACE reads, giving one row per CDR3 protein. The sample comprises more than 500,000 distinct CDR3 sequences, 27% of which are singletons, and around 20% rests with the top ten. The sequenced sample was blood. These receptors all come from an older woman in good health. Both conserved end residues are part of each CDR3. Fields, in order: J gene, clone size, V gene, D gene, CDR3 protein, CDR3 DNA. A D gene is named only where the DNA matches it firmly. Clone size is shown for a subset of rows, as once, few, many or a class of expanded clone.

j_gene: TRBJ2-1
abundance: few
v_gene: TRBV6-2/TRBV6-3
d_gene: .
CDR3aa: CASKPDIQEKNEQFF
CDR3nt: TGTGCCAGCAAACCCGATATCCAGGAGAAGAATGAGCAGTTCTTC

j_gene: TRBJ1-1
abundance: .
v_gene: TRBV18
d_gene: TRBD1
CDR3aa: CASSPGQGVTEAFF
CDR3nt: TGTGCCAGCTCACCGGGACAGGGTGTGACTGAAGCTTTCTTT

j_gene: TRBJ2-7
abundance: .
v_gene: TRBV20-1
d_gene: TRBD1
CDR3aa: CSARAGGNREYF
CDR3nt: TGCAGTGCTAGAGCAGGGGGAAACAGGGAGTACTTC

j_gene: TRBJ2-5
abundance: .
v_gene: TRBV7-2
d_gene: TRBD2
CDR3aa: CASRAGSQETQYF
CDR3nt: TGTGCCAGCAGAGCGGGGTCACAAGAGACCCAGTACTTC

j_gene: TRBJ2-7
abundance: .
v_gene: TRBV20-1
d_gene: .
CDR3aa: CSARMAGTYEQYF
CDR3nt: TGCAGTGCTAGAATGGCGGGGACCTACGAGCAGTACTTC

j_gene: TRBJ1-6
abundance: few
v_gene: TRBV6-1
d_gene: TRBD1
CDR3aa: CASRTQGAGRGIDSPLHF
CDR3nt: TGTGCCAGCAGAACACAGGGGGCAGGTCGCGGAATTGATTCACCCCTCCACTTT

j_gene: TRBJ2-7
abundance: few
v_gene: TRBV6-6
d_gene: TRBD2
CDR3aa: CTSSRGLAGDYEQYF
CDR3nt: TGTACCAGCAGTCGGGGACTAGCGGGGGACTACGAGCAGTACTTC

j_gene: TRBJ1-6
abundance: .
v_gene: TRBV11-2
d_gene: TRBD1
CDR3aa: CASSRGQVNSPLHF
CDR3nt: TGTGCCAGCAGCCGGGGACAGGTTAATTCACCCCTCCACTTT

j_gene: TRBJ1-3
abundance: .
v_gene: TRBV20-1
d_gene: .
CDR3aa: CSALSSGNTIYF
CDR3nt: TGCAGTGCGTTGAGCTCTGGAAACACCATATATTTT

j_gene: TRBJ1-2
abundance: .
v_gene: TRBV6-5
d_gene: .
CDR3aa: CASSYSSPFYGYTF
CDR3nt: TGTGCCAGCAGTTACTCGAGCCCTTTCTATGGCTACACCTTC

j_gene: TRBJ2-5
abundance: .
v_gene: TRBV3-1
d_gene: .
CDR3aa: CASSQESLETQYF
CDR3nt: TGTGCCAGCAGCCAAGAGTCGTTAGAGACCCAGTACTTC

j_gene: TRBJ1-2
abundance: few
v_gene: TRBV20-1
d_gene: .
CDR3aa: CSAAKGPYGYTF
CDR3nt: TGCAGTGCCGCGAAGGGCCCGTATGGCTACACCTTC

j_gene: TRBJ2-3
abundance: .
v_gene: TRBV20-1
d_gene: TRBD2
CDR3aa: CSARGGLAGAATDTQYF
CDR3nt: TGCAGTGCTAGAGGTGGACTAGCGGGGGCTGCGACAGATACGCAGTATTTT

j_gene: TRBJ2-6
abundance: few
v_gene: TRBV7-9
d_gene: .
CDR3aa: CASSFPGGSGANVLTF
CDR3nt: TGTGCCAGCAGCTTCCCCGGGGGCTCTGGGGCCAACGTCCTGACTTTC

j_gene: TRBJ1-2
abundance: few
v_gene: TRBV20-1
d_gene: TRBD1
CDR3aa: CSARAPDRDYGYTF
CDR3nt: TGCAGTGCTAGGGCCCCCGACAGGGACTATGGCTACACCTTC

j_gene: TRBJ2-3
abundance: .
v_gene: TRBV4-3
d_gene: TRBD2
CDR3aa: CASSPETGLTTDTQYF
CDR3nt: TGCGCCAGCAGCCCAGAGACGGGACTAACCACAGATACGCAGTATTTT

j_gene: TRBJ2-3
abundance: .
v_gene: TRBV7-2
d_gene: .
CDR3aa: CASSYRETDTQCF
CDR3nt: TGTGCCAGCAGCTATCGGGAGACGGATACGCAGTGTTTT

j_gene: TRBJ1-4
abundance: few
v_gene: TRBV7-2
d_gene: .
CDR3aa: CASSPIGGVETNEKLFF
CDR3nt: TGTGCCAGCAGCCCCATTGGGGGGGTAGAAACTAATGAAAAACTGTTTTTT

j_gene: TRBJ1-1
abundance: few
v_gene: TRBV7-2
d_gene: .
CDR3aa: CASSLMSAGGTEAFF
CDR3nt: TGTGCCAGCAGCTTAATGTCGGCGGGGGGGACTGAAGCTTTCTTT

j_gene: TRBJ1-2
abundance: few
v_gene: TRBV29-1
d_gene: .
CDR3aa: CSAEGGAF
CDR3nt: TGCAGCGCTGAGGGGGGGGCCTTC

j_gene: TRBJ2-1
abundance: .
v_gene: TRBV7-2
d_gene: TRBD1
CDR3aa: CASRLGTGGYNEQFF
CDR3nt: TGTGCCAGCCGACTTGGGACAGGGGGCTACAATGAGCAGTTCTTC

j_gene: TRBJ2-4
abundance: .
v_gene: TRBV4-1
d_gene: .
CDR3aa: CASSQGSGLENIQYF
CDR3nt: TGCGCCAGCAGCCAAGGTTCGGGGTTGGAAAACATTCAGTACTTC

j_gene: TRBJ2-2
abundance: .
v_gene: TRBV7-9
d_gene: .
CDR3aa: CASSPGQRTGELFF
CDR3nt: TGTGCCAGCAGCCCGGGACAACGCACCGGGGAGCTGTTTTTT

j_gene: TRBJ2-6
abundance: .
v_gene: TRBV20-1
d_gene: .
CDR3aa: CSARVVDGANVLTF
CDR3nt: TGCAGTGCTAGAGTGGTAGATGGGGCCAACGTCCTGACTTTC

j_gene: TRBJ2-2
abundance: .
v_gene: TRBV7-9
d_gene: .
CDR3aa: CASSLVDLGGTGELFF
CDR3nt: TGTGCCAGCAGCTTAGTGGACCTAGGAGGCACCGGGGAGCTGTTTTTT

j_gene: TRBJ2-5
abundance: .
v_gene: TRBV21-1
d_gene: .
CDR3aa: CASSDAPGTGGLETQYF
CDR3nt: TGTGCCAGCAGCGATGCCCCCGGGACAGGGGGCTTGGAGACCCAGTACTTC

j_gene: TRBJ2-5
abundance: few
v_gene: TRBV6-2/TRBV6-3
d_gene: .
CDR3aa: CASRYKGTQYF
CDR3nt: TGTGCCAGCAGATACAAGGGGACCCAGTACTTC

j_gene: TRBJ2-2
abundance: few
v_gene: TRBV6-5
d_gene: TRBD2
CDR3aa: CASSPGLAPGELFF
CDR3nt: TGTGCCAGCAGTCCAGGACTAGCTCCCGGGGAGCTGTTTTTT

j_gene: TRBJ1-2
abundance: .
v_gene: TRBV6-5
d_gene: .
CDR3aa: CASSYSLTINYGYTF
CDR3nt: TGTGCCAGCAGTTACTCTTTAACAATTAACTATGGCTACACCTTC

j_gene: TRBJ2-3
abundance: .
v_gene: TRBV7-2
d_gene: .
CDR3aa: CASSLDSGRDTQYF
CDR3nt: TGTGCCAGCAGCTTAGACTCTGGTCGGGATACGCAGTATTTT

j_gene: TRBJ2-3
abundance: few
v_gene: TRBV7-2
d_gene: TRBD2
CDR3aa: CASSLATSAPRDTQYF
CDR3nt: TGTGCCAGCAGCTTAGCTACTAGCGCGCCCAGGGATACGCAGTATTTT

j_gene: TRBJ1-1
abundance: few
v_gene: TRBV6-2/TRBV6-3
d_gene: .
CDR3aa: CASSYSPLGQSMNTEAFF
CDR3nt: TGTGCCAGCAGTTACTCCCCCCTTGGGCAGTCGATGAACACTGAAGCTTTCTTT

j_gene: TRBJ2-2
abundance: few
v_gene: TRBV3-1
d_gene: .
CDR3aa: CASSQWGDHTGELFF
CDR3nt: TGTGCCAGCAGCCAATGGGGGGATCACACCGGGGAGCTGTTTTTT

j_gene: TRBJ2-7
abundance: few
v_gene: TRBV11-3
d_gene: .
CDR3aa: CASSITEYYEQYF
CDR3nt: TGTGCCAGCAGCATAACAGAATACTACGAGCAGTACTTC

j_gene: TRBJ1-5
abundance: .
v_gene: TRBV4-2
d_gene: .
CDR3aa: CASSQGFGQGSSLSEPQHF
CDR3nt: TGTGCCAGCAGCCAAGGTTTTGGGCAGGGGTCCTCCCTGAGCGAGCCCCAGCATTTT

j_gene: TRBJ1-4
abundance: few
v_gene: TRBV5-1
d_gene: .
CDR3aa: CASSQGGSNEKLFF
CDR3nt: TGCGCCAGCAGCCAAGGGGGGTCTAATGAAAAACTGTTTTTT

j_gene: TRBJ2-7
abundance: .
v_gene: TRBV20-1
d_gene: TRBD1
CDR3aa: CSARDARQGTSYEQYF
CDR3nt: TGCAGTGCTAGAGATGCGAGACAGGGGACCTCCTACGAGCAGTACTTC

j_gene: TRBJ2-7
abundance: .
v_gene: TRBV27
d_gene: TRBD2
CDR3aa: CASRSLGRGGSSEQYF
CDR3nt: TGTGCCAGCAGATCATTAGGGCGGGGGGGCAGTTCCGAGCAGTACTTC

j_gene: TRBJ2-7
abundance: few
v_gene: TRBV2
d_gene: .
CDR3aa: CASSGDTSYEQYF
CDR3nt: TGTGCCAGCAGCGGGGACACCTCCTACGAGCAGTACTTC

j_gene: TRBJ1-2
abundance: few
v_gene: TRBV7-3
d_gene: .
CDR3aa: CASNASPPVAAYGYTF
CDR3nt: TGTGCCAGCAACGCGTCCCCCCCGGTCGCCGCCTATGGCTACACCTTC

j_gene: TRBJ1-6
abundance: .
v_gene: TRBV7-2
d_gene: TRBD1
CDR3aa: CASSLEGGAFNSPLHF
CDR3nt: TGTGCCAGCAGCTTAGAAGGGGGCGCGTTTAATTCACCCCTCCACTTT

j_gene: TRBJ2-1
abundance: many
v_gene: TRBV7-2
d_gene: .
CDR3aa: CASSLSSYNEQFF
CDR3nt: TGTGCCAGCAGCTTATCTAGTTACAATGAGCAGTTCTTC

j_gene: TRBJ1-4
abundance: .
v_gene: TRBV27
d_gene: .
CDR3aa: CASGSEGGEKLFF
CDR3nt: TGTGCCAGCGGGTCCGAGGGAGGTGAAAAACTGTTTTTT

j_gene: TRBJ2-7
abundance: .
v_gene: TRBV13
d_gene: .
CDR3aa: CASSKGGSYEQYF
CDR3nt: TGTGCCAGCAGCAAAGGGGGGAGCTACGAGCAGTACTTC

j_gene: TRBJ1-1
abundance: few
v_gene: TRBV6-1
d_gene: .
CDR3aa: CASSEFGKANTEAFF
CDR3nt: TGTGCCAGCAGTGAATTCGGGAAGGCGAACACTGAAGCTTTCTTT

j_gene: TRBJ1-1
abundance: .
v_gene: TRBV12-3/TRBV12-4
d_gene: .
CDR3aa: CASTLQVNTEAFF
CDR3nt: TGTGCCAGCACCTTACAAGTGAACACTGAAGCTTTCTTT

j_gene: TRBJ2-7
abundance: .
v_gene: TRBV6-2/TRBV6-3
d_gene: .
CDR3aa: CASSGRGYEQYF
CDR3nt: TGTGCCAGCAGTGGGAGAGGATACGAGCAGTACTTC

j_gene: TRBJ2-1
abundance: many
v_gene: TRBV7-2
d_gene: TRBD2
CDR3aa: CASSLRRGTPNEQFF
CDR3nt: TGTGCCAGCAGCTTACGGCGGGGGACTCCTAATGAGCAGTTCTTC

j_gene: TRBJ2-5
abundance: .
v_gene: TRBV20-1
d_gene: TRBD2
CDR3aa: CSARPGLAGGETQYF
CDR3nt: TGCAGTGCCAGACCAGGACTAGCGGGGGGGGAGACCCAGTACTTC

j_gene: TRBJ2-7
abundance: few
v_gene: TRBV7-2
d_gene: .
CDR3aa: CASSFPLGGRTYEQYF
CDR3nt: TGTGCCAGCAGCTTCCCCCTAGGGGGTAGGACCTACGAGCAGTACTTC

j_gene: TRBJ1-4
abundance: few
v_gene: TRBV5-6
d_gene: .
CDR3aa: CASSLEISTDREKLFF
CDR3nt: TGTGCCAGCAGCTTGGAAATCAGCACCGACAGAGAAAAACTGTTTTTT

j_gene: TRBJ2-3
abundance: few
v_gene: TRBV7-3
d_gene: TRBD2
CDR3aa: CASSTQGGGDPDTQYF
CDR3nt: TGTGCCAGCAGCACTCAAGGCGGGGGGGATCCAGATACGCAGTATTTT

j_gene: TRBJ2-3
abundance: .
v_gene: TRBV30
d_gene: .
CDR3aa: CAWRGHFRNTDTQYF
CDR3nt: TGTGCCTGGAGGGGGCACTTCCGTAACACAGATACGCAGTATTTT

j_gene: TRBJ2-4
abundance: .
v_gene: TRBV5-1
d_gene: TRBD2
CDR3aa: CASSHSSGGARNIQYF
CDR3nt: TGCGCCAGCAGCCATTCTAGCGGGGGGGCCAGGAACATTCAGTACTTC

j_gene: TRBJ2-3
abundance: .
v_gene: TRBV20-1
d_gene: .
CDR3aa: CSAREGGLLDTQYF
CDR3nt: TGCAGTGCTAGAGAGGGGGGGCTCTTAGATACGCAGTATTTT

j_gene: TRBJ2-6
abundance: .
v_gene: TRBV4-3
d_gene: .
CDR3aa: CASGQDGTSGANVLTF
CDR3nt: TGCGCCAGCGGCCAAGATGGGACCTCTGGGGCCAACGTCCTGACTTTC

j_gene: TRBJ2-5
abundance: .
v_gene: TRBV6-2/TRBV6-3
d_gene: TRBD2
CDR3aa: CASSYELLAGPRGETQYF
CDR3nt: TGTGCCAGCAGTTACGAGCTGCTAGCGGGTCCACGGGGTGAGACCCAGTACTTC

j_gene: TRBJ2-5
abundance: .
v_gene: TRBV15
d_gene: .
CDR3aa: CATSRPGLQETQYF
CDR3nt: TGTGCCACCAGCAGGCCGGGGCTCCAAGAGACCCAGTACTTC

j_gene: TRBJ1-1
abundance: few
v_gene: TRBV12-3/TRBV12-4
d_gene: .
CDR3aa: CASRDGGGLTEAFF
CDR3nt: TGTGCCAGCAGGGACGGAGGGGGGTTGACTGAAGCTTTCTTT